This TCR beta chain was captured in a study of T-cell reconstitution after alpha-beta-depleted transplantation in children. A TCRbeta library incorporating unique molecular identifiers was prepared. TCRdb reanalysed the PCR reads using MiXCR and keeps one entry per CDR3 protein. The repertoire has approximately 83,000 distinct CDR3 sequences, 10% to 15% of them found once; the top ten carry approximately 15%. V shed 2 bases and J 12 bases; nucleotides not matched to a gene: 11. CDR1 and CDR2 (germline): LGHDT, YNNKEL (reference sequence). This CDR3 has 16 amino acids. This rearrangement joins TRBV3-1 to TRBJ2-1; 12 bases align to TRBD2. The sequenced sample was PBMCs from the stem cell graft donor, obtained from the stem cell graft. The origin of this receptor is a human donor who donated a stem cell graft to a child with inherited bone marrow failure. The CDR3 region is CASSQSRGLAGGGQFF. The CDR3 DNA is TGTGCCAGCAGCCAATCGAGGGGGCTAGCGGGAGGGGGGCAGTTCTTC.